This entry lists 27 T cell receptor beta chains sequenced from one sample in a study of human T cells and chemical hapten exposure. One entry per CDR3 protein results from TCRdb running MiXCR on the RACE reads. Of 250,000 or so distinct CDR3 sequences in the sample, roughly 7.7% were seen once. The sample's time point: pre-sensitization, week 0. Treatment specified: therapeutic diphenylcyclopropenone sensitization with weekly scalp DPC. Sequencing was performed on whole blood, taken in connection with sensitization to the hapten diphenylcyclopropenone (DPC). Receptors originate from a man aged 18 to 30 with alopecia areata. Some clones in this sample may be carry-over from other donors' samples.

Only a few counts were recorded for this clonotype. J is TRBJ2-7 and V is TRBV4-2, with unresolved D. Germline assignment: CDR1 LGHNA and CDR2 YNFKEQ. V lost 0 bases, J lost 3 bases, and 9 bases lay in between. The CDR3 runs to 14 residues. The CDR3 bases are TGTGCCAGCAGCCAAGAATTCAGTCGCTACGAGCAGTACTTC. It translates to CASSQEFSRYEQYF.

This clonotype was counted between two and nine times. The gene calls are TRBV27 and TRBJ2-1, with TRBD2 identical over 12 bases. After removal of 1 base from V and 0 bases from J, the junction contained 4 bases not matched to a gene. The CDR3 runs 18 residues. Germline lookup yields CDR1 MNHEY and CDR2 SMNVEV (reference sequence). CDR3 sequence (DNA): TGTGCCAGCAGTTTATTCAGACTAGCGGGGGACTCCTACAATGAGCAGTTCTTC. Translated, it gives CASSLFRLAGDSYNEQFF.

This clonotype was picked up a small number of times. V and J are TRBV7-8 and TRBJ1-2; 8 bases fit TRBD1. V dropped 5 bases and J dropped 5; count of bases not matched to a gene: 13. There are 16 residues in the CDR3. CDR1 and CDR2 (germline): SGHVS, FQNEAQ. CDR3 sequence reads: CASSQLTGGEAYGYTF. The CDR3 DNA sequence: TGTGCCAGCAGCCAACTAACAGGGGGAGAGGCTTATGGCTACACCTTC.

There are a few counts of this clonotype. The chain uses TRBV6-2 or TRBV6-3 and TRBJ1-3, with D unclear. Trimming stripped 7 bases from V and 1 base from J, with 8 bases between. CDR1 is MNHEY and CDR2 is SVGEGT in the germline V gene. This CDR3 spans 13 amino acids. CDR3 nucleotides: TGTGCCAGCACTGAGAGTTCTGGAAACACCATATATTTT. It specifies CASTESSGNTIYF.

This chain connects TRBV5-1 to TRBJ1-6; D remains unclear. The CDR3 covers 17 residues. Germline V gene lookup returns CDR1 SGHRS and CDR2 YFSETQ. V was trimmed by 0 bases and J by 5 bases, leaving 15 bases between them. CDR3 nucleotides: TGCGCCAGCAGCTTGGGCCCCGGATCGTCTGATAATTCACCCCTCCACTTT. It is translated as CASSLGPGSSDNSPLHF. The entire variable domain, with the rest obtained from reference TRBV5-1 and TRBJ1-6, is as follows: KAGVTQTPRYLIKTRGQQVTLSCSPISGHRSVSWYQQTPGQGLQFLFEYFSETQRNKGNFPGRFSGRQFSNSRSEMNVSTLELGDSALYLCASSLGPGSSDNSPLHFGNGTRLTVT.

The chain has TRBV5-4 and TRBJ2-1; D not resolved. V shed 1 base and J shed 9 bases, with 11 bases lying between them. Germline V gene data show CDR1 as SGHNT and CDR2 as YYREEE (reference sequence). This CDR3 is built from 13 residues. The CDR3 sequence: CASSLLNLGEQFF. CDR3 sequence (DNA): TGTGCCAGCAGCTTGCTGAATTTAGGTGAGCAGTTCTTC.

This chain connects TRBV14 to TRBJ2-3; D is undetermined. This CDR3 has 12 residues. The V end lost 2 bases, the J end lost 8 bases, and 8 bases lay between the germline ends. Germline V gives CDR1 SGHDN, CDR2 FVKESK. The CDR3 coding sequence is TGTGCCAGCAGCCAACTATCGCGTACGCAGTATTTT. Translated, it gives CASSQLSRTQYF.

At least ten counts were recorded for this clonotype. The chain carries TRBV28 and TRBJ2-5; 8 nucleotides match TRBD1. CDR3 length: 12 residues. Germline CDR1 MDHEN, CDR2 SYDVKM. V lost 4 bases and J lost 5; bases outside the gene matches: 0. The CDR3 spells CASSWTGETQYF. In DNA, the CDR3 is TGTGCCAGCAGTTGGACAGGGGAGACCCAGTACTTC.

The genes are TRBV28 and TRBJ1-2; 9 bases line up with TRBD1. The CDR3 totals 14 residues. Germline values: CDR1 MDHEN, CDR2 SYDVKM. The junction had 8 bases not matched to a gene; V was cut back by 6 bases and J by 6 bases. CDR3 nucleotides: TGTGCCAGCAGCACCATTACAGGGGGCCATGGCTACACCTTC. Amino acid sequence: CASSTITGGHGYTF.

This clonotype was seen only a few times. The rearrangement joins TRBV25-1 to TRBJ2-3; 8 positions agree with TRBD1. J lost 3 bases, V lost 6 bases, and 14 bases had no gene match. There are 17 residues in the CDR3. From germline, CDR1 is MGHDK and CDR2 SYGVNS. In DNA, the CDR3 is TGTGCCAGCAGCCCACTCACCGGACAGGGTAGGACAGATACGCAGTATTTT. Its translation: CASSPLTGQGRTDTQYF.

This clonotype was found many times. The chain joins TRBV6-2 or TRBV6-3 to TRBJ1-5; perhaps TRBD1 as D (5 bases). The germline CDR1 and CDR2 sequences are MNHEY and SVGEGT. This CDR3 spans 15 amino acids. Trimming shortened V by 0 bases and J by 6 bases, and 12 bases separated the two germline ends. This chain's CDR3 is CASSYSTRVSQPQHF. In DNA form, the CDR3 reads TGTGCCAGCAGTTACTCGACCAGGGTGAGTCAGCCCCAGCATTTT.

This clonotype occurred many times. CDR3 nucleotide sequence: TGTGCCAGCAGTTTTTTTCGATCGGGTCCCACCTTGAACACTGAAGCTTTCTTT. It specifies CASSFFRSGPTLNTEAFF. This chain joins TRBV28 and TRBJ1-1; D is uncertain. This CDR3 is built from 18 residues. Germline CDR1 reads MDHEN; CDR2 reads SYDVKM. V was shortened by 3 bases and J by 0 bases, with 20 bases between the two germline ends.

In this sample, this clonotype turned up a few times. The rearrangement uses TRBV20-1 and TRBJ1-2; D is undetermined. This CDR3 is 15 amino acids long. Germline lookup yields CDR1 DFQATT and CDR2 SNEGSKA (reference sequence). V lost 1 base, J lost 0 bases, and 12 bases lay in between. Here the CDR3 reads CSARGAVIANYGYTF. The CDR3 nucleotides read TGCAGTGCTAGAGGGGCGGTAATAGCTAACTATGGCTACACCTTC.

The CDR3 bases are TGTGCCAGCCGGACAGGGGCGAGCAATCAGCCCCAGCATTTT. Translated, it gives CASRTGASNQPQHF. The rearrangement links TRBV18 to TRBJ1-5; 9 bases match TRBD1. CDR1 is KGHSH, CDR2 LQKENI, per germline. Trimming took 8 bases from V and 1 from J; bases not matched to a gene: 3. This CDR3 spans 14 amino acids. Full variable domain (missing parts from reference TRBV18 and TRBJ1-5): NAGVMQNPRHLVRRRGQEARLRCSPMKGHSHVYWYRQLPEEGLKFMVYLQKENIIDESGMPKERFSAEFPKEGPSILRIQQVVRGDSAAYFCASRTGASNQPQHFGDGTRLSIL.

CDR3 coding DNA: TGTGCCAGTAGTAAGGTGAACACCGCCATCTACAATGAGCAGTTCTTC. It is translated as CASSKVNTAIYNEQFF. The V call is TRBV19, the J call TRBJ2-1; D not certain. CDR3 length: 16 residues. Trimming shortened V by 4 bases and J by 3 bases, and 16 bases separated the two germline ends. Germline V gene lookup returns CDR1 LNHDA and CDR2 SQIVND (reference sequence).

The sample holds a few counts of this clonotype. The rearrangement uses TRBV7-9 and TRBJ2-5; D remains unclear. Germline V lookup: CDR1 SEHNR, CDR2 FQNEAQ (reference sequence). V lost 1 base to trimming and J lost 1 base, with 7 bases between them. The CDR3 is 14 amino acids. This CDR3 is CASSLEGSQETQYF. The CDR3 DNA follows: TGTGCCAGCAGCTTAGAGGGCAGCCAAGAGACCCAGTACTTC.

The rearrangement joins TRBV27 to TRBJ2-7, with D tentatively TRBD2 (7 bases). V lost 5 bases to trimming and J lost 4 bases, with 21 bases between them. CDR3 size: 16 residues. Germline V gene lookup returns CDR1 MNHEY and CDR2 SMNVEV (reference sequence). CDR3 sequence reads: CASSRGGGPGIYEQYV. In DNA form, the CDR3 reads TGTGCCAGCAGTCGGGGCGGGGGCCCCGGAATATACGAGCAGTACGTC.

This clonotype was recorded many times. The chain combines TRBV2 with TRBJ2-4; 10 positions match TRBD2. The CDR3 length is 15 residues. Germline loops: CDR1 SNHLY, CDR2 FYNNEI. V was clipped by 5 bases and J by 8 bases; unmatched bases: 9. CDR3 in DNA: TGTGCCAGCAGTTCAGTAGCGGGGGGAGAGCACATTCAGTACTTC. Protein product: CASSSVAGGEHIQYF.

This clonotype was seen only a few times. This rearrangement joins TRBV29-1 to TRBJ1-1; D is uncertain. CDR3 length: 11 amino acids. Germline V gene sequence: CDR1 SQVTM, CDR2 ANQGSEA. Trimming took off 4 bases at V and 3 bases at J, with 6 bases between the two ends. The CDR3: CSVGVDTEAFF. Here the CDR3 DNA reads TGCAGCGTTGGTGTGGACACTGAAGCTTTCTTT. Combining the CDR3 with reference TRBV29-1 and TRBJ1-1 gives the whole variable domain SAVISQKPSRDICQRGTSLTIQCQVDSQVTMMFWYRQQPGQSLTLIATANQGSEATYESGFVIDKFPISRPNLTFSTLTVSNMSPEDSSIYLCSVGVDTEAFFGQGTRLTVV.

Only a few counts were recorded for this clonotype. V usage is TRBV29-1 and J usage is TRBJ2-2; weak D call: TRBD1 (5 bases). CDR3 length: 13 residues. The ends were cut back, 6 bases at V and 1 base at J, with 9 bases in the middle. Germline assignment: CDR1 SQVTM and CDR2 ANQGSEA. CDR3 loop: CSVSGQNTGELFF. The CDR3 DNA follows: TGCAGCGTGTCCGGACAGAACACCGGGGAGCTGTTTTTT.

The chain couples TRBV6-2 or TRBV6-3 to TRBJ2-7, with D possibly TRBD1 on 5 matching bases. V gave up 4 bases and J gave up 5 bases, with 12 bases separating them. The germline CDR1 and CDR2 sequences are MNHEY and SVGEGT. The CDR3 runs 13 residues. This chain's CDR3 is CASSWNMGHEQYV. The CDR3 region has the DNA TGTGCCAGCAGTTGGAATATGGGGCACGAGCAGTACGTC.

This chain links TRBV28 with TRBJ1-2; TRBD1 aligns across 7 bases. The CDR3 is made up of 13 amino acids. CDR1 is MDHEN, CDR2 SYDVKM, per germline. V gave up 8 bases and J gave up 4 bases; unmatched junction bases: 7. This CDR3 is CASGDRVTYGYTF. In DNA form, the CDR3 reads TGTGCCAGCGGAGACAGGGTTACCTATGGCTACACCTTC.

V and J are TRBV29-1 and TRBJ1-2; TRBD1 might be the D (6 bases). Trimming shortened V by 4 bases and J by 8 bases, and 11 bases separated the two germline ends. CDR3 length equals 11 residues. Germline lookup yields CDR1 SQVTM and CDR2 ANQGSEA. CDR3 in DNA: TGCAGCGTTGCAGGGGCGCGGGGCTACACCTTC. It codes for CSVAGARGYTF.

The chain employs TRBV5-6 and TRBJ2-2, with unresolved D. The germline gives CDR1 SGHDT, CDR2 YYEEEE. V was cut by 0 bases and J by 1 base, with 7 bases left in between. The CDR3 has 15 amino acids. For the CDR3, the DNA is TGTGCCAGCAGCTTGGGGTTCCTGAACACCGGGGAGCTGTTTTTT. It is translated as CASSLGFLNTGELFF.

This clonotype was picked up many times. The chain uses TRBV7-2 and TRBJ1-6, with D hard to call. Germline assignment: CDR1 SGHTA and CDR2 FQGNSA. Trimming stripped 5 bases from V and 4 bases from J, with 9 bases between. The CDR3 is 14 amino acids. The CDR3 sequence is CASSPGMYNSPLHF. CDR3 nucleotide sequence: TGTGCCAGCAGCCCCGGGATGTATAATTCACCCCTCCACTTT.

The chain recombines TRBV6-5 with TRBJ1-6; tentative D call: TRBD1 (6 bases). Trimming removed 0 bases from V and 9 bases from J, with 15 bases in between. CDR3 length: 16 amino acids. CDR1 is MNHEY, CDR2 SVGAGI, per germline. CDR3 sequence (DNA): TGTGCCAGCAGTTACTCAATCGGAAGGGGGTCTTCACCCCTCCACTTT. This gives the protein CASSYSIGRGSSPLHF.

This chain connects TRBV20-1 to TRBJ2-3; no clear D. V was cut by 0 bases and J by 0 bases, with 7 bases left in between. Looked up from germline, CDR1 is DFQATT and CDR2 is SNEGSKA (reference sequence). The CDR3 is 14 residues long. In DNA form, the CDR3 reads TGCAGTGCTAGAGATCCCGGAAGCACAGATACGCAGTATTTT. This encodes CSARDPGSTDTQYF.